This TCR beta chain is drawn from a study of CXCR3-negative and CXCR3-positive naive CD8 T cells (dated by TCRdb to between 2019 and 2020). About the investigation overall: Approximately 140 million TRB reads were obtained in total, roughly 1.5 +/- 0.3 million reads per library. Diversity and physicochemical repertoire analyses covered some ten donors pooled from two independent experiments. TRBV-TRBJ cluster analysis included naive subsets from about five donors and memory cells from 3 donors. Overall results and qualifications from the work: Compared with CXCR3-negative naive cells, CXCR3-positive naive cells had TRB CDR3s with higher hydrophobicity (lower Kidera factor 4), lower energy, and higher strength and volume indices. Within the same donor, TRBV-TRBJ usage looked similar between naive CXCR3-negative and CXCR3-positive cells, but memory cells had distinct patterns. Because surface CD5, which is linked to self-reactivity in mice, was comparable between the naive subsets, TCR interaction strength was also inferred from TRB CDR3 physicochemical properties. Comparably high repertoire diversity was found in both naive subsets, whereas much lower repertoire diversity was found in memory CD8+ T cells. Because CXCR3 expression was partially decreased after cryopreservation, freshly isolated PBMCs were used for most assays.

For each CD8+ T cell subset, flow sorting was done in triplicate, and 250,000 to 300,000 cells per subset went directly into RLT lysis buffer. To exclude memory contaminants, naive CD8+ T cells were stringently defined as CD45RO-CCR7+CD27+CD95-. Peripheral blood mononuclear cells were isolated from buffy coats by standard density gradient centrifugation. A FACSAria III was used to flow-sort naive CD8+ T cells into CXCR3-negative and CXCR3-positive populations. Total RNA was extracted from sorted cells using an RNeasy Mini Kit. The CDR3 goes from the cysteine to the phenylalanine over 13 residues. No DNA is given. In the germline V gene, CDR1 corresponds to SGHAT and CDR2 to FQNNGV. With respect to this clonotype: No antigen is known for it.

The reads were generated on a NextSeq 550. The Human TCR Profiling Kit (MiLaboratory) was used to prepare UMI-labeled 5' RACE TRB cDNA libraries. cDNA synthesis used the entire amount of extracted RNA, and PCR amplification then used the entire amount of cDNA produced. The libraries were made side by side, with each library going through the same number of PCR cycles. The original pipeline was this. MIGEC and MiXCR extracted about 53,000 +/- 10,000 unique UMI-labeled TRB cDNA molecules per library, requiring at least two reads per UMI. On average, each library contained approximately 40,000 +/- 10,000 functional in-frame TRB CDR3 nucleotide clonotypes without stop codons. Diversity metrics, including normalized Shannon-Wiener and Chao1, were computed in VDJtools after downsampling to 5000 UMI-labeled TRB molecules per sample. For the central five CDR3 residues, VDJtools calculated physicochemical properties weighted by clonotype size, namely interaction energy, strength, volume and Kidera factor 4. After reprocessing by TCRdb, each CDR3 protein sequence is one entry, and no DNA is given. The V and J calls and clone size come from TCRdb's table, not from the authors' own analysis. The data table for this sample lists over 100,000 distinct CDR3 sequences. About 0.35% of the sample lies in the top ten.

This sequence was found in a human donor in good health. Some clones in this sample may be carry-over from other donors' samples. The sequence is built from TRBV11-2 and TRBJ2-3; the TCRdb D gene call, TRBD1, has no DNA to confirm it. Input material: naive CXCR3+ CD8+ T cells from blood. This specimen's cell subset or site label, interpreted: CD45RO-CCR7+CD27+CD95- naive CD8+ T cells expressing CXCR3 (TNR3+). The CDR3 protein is CASSLFRGDTQYF.